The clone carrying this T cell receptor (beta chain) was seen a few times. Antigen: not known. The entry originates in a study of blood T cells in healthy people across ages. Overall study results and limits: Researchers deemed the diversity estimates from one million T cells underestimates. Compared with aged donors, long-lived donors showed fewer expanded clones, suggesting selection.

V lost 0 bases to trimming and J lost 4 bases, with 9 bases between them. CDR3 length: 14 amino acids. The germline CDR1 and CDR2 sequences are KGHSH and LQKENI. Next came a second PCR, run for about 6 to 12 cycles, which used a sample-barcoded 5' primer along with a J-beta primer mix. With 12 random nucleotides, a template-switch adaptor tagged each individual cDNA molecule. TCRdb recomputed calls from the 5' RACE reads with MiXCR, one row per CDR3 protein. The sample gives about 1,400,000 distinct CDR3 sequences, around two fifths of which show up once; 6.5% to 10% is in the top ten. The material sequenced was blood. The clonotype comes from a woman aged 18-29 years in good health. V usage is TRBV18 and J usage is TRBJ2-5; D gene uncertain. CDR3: CASSPPERRETQYF. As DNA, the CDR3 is TGTGCCAGCTCACCACCGGAGCGTCGAGAGACCCAGTACTTC.